The next 31 T cell receptor beta chains were all read from a single sample in a study of blood T cell repertoires in COVID-19. Profiled with immunoSEQ multiplex PCR; TCRdb holds only in-frame clones, not every one. This sample yields about 210,000 clones, of which 85% are seen a single time; around 19% belongs to the top ten. Input material: PBMCs or T cells enriched from blood (not recorded which). These receptors all stem from a man in his forties who had recovered from COVID-19.

This chain joins TRBV28 and TRBJ1-6; possible D gene TRBD1, 6 bases. This CDR3 spans 15 amino acids. The V gene lost 2 bases and the J gene lost 9 bases, with 14 bases spanning the gap. Germline V CDR1 and CDR2: MDHEN, SYDVKM. CDR3 sequence: CASSLRSGVGSPLHF. CDR3 DNA sequence: TGTGCCAGCAGTTTAAGGTCAGGGGTGGGTTCACCCCTCCACTTT.

This chain joins TRBV18 and TRBJ2-5, with D hard to call. CDR1 and CDR2 (germline): KGHSH, LQKENI. The germline V and J ends were trimmed by 3 bases and 2 bases, with 10 bases remaining between them. There are 14 residues in the CDR3. In DNA form, the CDR3 reads TGTGCCAGCTCACCGTCGAACAGACAAGAGACCCAGTACTTC. Protein sequence: CASSPSNRQETQYF.

The chain links TRBV7-3 to TRBJ2-1; a possible D gene is TRBD1 (6 bases). Germline V lookup: CDR1 SGHTA, CDR2 FQGTGA. This CDR3 has 16 amino acids. The V end was cut by 1 base, the J end by 7 bases, with 17 bases between. The CDR3 DNA is TGTGCCAGCAGCTTAATAGGGGGTACTTACGGTAATGAGCAGTTCTTC. Amino acids: CASSLIGGTYGNEQFF.

This clone appeared a few times. The CDR3 DNA reads as TGCAGCGTTGGAACTGCGAATGAGCAGTTCTTC. It is translated as CSVGTANEQFF. The chain is built from TRBV29-1 and TRBJ2-1; D gene uncertain. Germline CDR1 is SQVTM and CDR2 is ANQGSEA. The CDR3 spans 11 residues. Trimming shortened V by 4 bases and J by 7 bases, and 8 bases separated the two germline ends.

This clone appeared once. The J gene is TRBJ2-2, the V gene TRBV28, with D possibly matching TRBD1 (5 bases). The V gene's germline CDR1 is MDHEN and CDR2 SYDVKM. With 6 bases removed from V and 7 bases from J, the gap between germline ends came to 15 bases. The CDR3 is made up of 14 amino acids. The CDR3 loop reads CASRSAQGIGELFF. The CDR3 DNA reads as TGTGCCAGCAGGTCTGCCCAGGGTATCGGGGAGCTGTTTTTT.

V usage is TRBV6-2 or TRBV6-3 and J usage is TRBJ2-5, with 8 bases that match TRBD1. This CDR3 region has 17 residues. The V gene end was trimmed by 6 bases and the J gene end by 2 bases; junction bases not matched to a gene: 14. From germline, CDR1 is MNHEY and CDR2 SVGEGT. CDR3 coding DNA: TGTGCCAGCAGCTATAAGGTTATCAGGACAGGGCAAGAGACCCAGTACTTC. Translation: CASSYKVIRTGQETQYF.

The chain combines TRBV7-2 with TRBJ1-2; possibly TRBD1 for D (6 bases). From germline, CDR1 is SGHTA and CDR2 FQGNSA. This CDR3 contains 15 residues. V was shortened by 7 bases and J by 4 bases, with 19 bases between the two germline ends. CDR3 in DNA: TGTGCCAGCAACCCCGGGGGGGCACATCGCTATGGCTACACCTTC. As protein: CASNPGGAHRYGYTF. Together with reference TRBV7-2 and TRBJ1-2, the CDR3 gives the full variable domain: GAGVSQSPSNKVTEKGKDVELRCDPISGHTALYWYRQSLGQGLEFLIYFQGNSAPDKSGLPSDRFSAERTGGSVSTLTIQRTQQEDSAVYLCASNPGGAHRYGYTFGSGTRLTVV.

The chain combines TRBV30 with TRBJ1-1; D not certain. V was cut by 0 bases and J by 3 bases, with 8 bases left in between. The CDR3 is 13 residues long. Germline CDR1 is GTSNPN and CDR2 is SVGIG (reference sequence). The CDR3 here is CAWSVLRDTEAFF. DNA for the CDR3: TGTGCCTGGAGTGTACTTCGGGACACTGAAGCTTTCTTT. The variable domain in full, completed from reference TRBV30 and TRBJ1-1, reads SQTIHQWPATLVQPVGSPLSLECTVEGTSNPNLYWYRQAAGRGLQLLFYSVGIGQISSEVPQNLSASRPQDRQFILSSKKLLLSDSGFYLCAWSVLRDTEAFFGQGTRLTVV.

This clone is a singleton in its sample. V usage is TRBV14 and J usage is TRBJ1-6, with 8 nucleotides matching TRBD1. CDR1 is SGHDN and CDR2 is FVKESK in the germline V gene. The V segment lost 7 bases and the J segment 0 bases; nucleotides outside the gene matches: 5. The CDR3 totals 16 residues. CDR3 DNA sequence: TGTGCCAGCACCCCAGGGGGCAGCTCCTATAATTCACCCCTCCACTTT. This encodes CASTPGGSSYNSPLHF. Together with reference TRBV14 and TRBJ1-6, the CDR3 gives the full variable domain: EAGVTQFPSHSVIEKGQTVTLRCDPISGHDNLYWYRRVMGKEIKFLLHFVKESKQDESGMPNNRFLAERTGGTYSTLKVQPAELEDSGVYFCASTPGGSSYNSPLHFGNGTRLTVT.

The CDR3 is CASSGGPNQPQHF. The CDR3 DNA is TGTGCCAGCTCGGGGGGTCCCAATCAGCCCCAGCATTTT. The chain uses TRBV7-3 and TRBJ1-5; D might be TRBD1 (5 bases). Trimming left V 8 bases short and J 3 bases short, with 11 bases between. CDR3 length: 13 residues. Per the germline V gene, CDR1 is SGHTA and CDR2 is FQGTGA.

The chain recombines TRBV7-8 with TRBJ2-1, with 10 bases identical to TRBD2. The ends lost 7 bases at V and 8 bases at J; junction bases unmatched: 20. Germline V lookup: CDR1 SGHVS, CDR2 FQNEAQ. The CDR3 consists of 18 residues. Written as DNA, the CDR3 is TGTGCCAGCAACATGAAAACGATGGCTAGCGGGAGTGCCTATGAGCAGTTCTTC. Amino acids: CASNMKTMASGSAYEQFF.

The chain joins TRBV30 to TRBJ1-6; 8 bases match TRBD1. Germline assignment: CDR1 GTSNPN and CDR2 SVGIG (reference sequence). V lost 4 bases, J lost 10 bases, and 12 bases stayed unmatched. The CDR3 consists of 15 residues. CDR3 bases: TGTGCCTGGATCTCACGACAGGGGAGGGGGTCACCCCTCCACTTT. As protein: CAWISRQGRGSPLHF.

The CDR3 region has the DNA TGTGCCAGCAGTTTTCGACAGGGGACGAACTATGGCTACACCTTC. It specifies CASSFRQGTNYGYTF. The gene calls are TRBV27 and TRBJ1-2, with 8 bases lining up with TRBD1. This CDR3 spans 15 amino acids. Germline values: CDR1 MNHEY, CDR2 SMNVEV (reference sequence). V lost 3 bases, J lost 2 bases, and 5 bases stayed unmatched.

The chain employs TRBV6-2 or TRBV6-3 and TRBJ2-7; a weak D match, TRBD1 (5 bases). Trimming cost V 1 base and J 0 bases, with 13 bases left between them. CDR3 length: 16 residues. In germline, CDR1 is MNHEY, CDR2 SVGEGT. DNA of the CDR3: TGTGCCAGCAGTTACTACGGCAGGGAAGACTCCTACGAGCAGTACTTC. This gives the protein CASSYYGREDSYEQYF.

This chain links TRBV7-9 with TRBJ2-7; no definite D call. The CDR3 length is 12 residues. With 3 bases removed from V and 4 bases from J, the gap between germline ends came to 7 bases. CDR1 SEHNR and CDR2 FQNEAQ come from the germline V gene (reference sequence). DNA for the CDR3: TGTGCCAGCAGCTTTTCACAGTACGAGCAGTACTTC. As protein: CASSFSQYEQYF.

The V call is TRBV18, the J call TRBJ1-4; no clear D. The CDR3 totals 14 residues. Per germline, CDR1 KGHSH and CDR2 LQKENI. Deletions cut 6 bases from V and 5 bases from J, with 13 bases between. The CDR3 here is CASSRFGENEKLFF. In DNA, the CDR3 is TGTGCCAGCTCCAGGTTTGGGGAGAATGAAAAACTGTTTTTT.

The V and J genes are TRBV7-6 and TRBJ1-1; possible D gene TRBD1, 6 bases. The V end was cut by 4 bases, the J end by 5 bases, with 17 bases between. CDR1 SGHVS and CDR2 FNYEAQ come from the germline V gene. CDR3 length: 15 residues. DNA of the CDR3: TGTGCCAGCAGCTCACTTGGGGGGGCGGTGACTGAAGCTTTCTTT. This translates into CASSSLGGAVTEAFF.

Concerning this clone itself: The sample carries other DNA sequences with the same CDR3. V and J are TRBV11-2 and TRBJ2-7; D ambiguous. Germline CDR1 SGHAT, CDR2 FQNNGV. This CDR3 comprises 13 residues. V lost 1 base and J lost 1, with 5 bases in between. The CDR3 is CASSLGRSYEQYF. The CDR3 DNA follows: TGTGCCAGCAGCTTAGGCAGGTCCTACGAGCAGTACTTC.

This clone was seen a single time. This chain joins TRBV2 and TRBJ2-1, with D unresolved. In germline, CDR1 is SNHLY, CDR2 FYNNEI. The length of the CDR3 is 11 residues. V was clipped by 6 bases and J by 8 bases, with 8 bases between them. The CDR3 loop is CASSPGYEQFF. CDR3 bases: TGTGCCAGCAGCCCAGGCTATGAGCAGTTCTTC. Full variable domain (remainder filled in from reference TRBV2 and TRBJ2-1): EPEVTQTPSHQVTQMGQEVILRCVPISNHLYFYWYRQILGQKVEFLVSFYNNEISEKSEIFDDQFSVERPDGSNFTLKIRSTKLEDSAMYFCASSPGYEQFFGPGTRLTVL.

The chain couples TRBV28 to TRBJ1-1; D gene ambiguous. Germline CDR1 and CDR2: MDHEN and SYDVKM. This CDR3 is built from 14 residues. V lost 9 bases, J lost 2 bases, and 16 bases lay in between. In nucleotides, the CDR3 is TGTGCCAGTACTTCTAGGTCGCGAAACACTGAAGCTTTCTTT. It codes for CASTSRSRNTEAFF.

The V gene is TRBV5-1, the J gene TRBJ2-5; 8 nucleotides line up with TRBD2. The CDR3 runs 16 residues. Germline CDR1 is SGHRS and CDR2 is YFSETQ. The J segment lost 2 bases and the V segment lost 4 bases, leaving 10 bases of the junction unmatched. CDR3 coding DNA: TGCGCCAGCAGCCCCAGCGGGAGAGGAGGGCAAGAGACCCAGTACTTC. Translation: CASSPSGRGGQETQYF.

The gene calls are TRBV30 and TRBJ2-1; TRBD2 matches 14 bases. This CDR3 contains 16 residues. Per the germline V gene, CDR1 is GTSNPN and CDR2 is SVGIG (reference sequence). The V and J ends lost 3 bases and 6 bases, in that order; junction bases with no gene match: 7. CDR3 residues: CAWSDPGLAGVNEQFF. The DNA of the CDR3 is TGTGCCTGGAGCGATCCGGGACTAGCGGGAGTCAATGAGCAGTTCTTC.

V usage is TRBV4-1 and J usage is TRBJ2-7, with D tentatively TRBD1 (6 bases). The V end was cut by 1 base, the J end by 0 bases, with 10 bases between. This CDR3 is built from 15 residues. In germline, CDR1 is MGHRA, CDR2 YSYEKL. The CDR3 reads CASSQGQANSYEQYF. The CDR3, as DNA: TGCGCCAGCAGCCAAGGACAGGCCAACTCCTACGAGCAGTACTTC.

In regard to this clone: Since a much larger clone is just one base distant, this may be a read error. This same CDR3 is encoded by further DNA sequences in the sample. The V call is TRBV6-4, the J call TRBJ2-2; D might be TRBD1 (5 bases). The CDR3 is 14 amino acids. The V end was cut by 2 bases, the J end by 1 base, with 5 bases between. CDR1 MRHNA and CDR2 SNTAGT come from the germline V gene. The CDR3 reads CASSDGQNTGELFF. CDR3 nucleotides: TGTGCCAGCAGTGACGGACAGAACACCGGGGAGCTGTTTTTT.

The chain links TRBV5-1 to TRBJ2-3; 8 positions match TRBD1. The V gene's germline CDR1 is SGHRS and CDR2 YFSETQ. Unmatched junction bases numbered 3, after V lost 2 bases and J lost 1 base. The CDR3 is 15 residues long. CDR3 sequence (DNA): TGCGCCAGCAGCTTATTCAGGGGGCGCACAGATACGCAGTATTTT. Its translation: CASSLFRGRTDTQYF.

This rearrangement joins TRBV3-1 (or the pseudogene TRBV3-2) to TRBJ1-5, with D possibly matching TRBD1 (6 bases). Between the trimmed V and J ends, which lost 6 bases and 3 bases, there was a span of 12 bases. Germline V gene lookup returns CDR1 LGHDT and CDR2 YNNKEL (reference sequence). This CDR3 has 14 residues. Here the CDR3 reads CASSLGQINQPQHF. As DNA, the CDR3 is TGTGCCAGCAGTCTTGGACAGATCAATCAGCCCCAGCATTTT.

The chain carries TRBV7-2 and TRBJ2-7, with 7 bases that match TRBD1. CDR1 is SGHTA, CDR2 FQGNSA, per germline. V was pared by 1 base and J by 3 bases, with 0 bases of the junction left unmatched. The CDR3 runs to 13 residues. CDR3 nucleotides: TGTGCCAGCAGCTTAGGGGACAGCTACGAGCAGTACTTC. Its translation is CASSLGDSYEQYF.

This clone was recorded a few times. The J gene is TRBJ2-1, the V gene TRBV10-3; a possible D gene is TRBD2 (6 bases). CDR1 and CDR2 (germline): ENHRY, SYGVKD. The CDR3 has 14 residues. Trimming left V 4 bases short and J 6 bases short, with 13 bases between. This CDR3 is CAISGDSGGNEQFF. CDR3 in DNA: TGTGCCATCAGTGGGGACTCGGGCGGCAATGAGCAGTTCTTC.

The CDR3 DNA reads TGTGCCAGCAGCTTCCTAGCGGGAACTATAACCGGGGAGCTGTTTTTT. Its translation is CASSFLAGTITGELFF. This rearrangement joins TRBV7-2 to TRBJ2-2; 9 bases are a match to TRBD2. V lost 3 bases, J lost 5 bases, and 7 bases stayed unmatched. The CDR3 extends over 16 amino acids. Germline CDR1 reads SGHTA; CDR2 reads FQGNSA.

This clone was detected once. The rearrangement links TRBV28 to TRBJ1-1, with 10 bases lining up with TRBD1. V was clipped by 7 bases and J by 0 bases; unmatched bases: 8. The CDR3 is 16 residues long. CDR1 is MDHEN and CDR2 is SYDVKM in the germline V gene. The CDR3 region has the DNA TGTGCCAGCACTATCAGGACAGGGGGTATGAACACTGAAGCTTTCTTT. It yields the protein CASTIRTGGMNTEAFF. Filled out from reference TRBV28 and TRBJ1-1, the complete variable domain reads DVKVTQSSRYLVKRTGEKVFLECVQDMDHENMFWYRQDPGLGLRLIYFSYDVKMKEKGDIPEGYSVSREKKERFSLILESASTNQTSMYLCASTIRTGGMNTEAFFGQGTRLTVV.

V is TRBV5-1 and J is TRBJ2-1; D might be TRBD2 (6 bases). The CDR3 contains 19 residues. V shed 4 bases and J shed 0 bases, with 23 bases lying between them. Germline loops: CDR1 SGHRS, CDR2 YFSETQ. The CDR3 DNA reads as TGCGCCAGCAGCGGACGGTACGGGACTTCCGCTAGCTCCTACAATGAGCAGTTCTTC. Amino acid sequence: CASSGRYGTSASSYNEQFF.